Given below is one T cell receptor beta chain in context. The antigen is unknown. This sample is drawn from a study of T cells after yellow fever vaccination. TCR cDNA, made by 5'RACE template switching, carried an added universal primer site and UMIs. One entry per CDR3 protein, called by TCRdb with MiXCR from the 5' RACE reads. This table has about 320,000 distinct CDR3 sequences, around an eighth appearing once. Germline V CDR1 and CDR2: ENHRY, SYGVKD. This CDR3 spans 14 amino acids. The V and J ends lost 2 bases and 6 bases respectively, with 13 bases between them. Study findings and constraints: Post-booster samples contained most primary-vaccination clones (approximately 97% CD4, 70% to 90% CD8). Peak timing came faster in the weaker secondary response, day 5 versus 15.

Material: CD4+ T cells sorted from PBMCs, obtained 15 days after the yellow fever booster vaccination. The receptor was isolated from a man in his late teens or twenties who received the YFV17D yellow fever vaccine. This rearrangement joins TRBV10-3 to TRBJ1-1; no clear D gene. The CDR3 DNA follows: TGTGCCATCAGTGAGCTCGAGACCAAGGCTGAAGCTTTCTTT. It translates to CAISELETKAEAFF.